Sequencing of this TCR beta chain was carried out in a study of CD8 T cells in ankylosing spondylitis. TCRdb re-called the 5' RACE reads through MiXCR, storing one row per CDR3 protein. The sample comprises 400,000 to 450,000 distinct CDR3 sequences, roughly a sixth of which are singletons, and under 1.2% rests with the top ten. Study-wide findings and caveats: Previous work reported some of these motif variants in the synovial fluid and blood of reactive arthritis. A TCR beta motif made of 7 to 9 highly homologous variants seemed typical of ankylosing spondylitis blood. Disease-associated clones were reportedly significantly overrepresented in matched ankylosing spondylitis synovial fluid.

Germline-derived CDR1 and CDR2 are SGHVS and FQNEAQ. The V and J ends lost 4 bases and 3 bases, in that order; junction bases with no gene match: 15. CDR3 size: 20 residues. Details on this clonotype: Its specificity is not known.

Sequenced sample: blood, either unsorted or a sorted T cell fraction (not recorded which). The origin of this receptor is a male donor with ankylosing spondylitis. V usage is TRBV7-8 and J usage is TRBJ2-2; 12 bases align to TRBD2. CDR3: CASSSFRGLAGGSYTGELFF. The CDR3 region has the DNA TGTGCCAGCAGCTCCTTTCGGGGGCTAGCGGGGGGGTCATACACCGGGGAGCTGTTTTTT.